One and the same sample provided the 2 T cell receptor beta chains below, sequenced in a study of T cell repertoires in ileal Crohn's disease. The table came from immunoSEQ multiplex PCR; TCRdb's copy has only in-frame clones and leaves some out. The sample lists 3,000 to 4,000 clones; around 85% were seen once. Sequencing used ileal tissue. Receptors were obtained from an adult with Crohn's disease.

This chain connects TRBV30 to TRBJ1-2; 7 bases map to TRBD1. Germline trimming cut 2 bases from V and 7 bases from J; bases unmatched to any gene: 7. CDR3 length: 13 amino acids. Looked up from germline, CDR1 is GTSNPN and CDR2 is SVGIG (reference sequence). The CDR3 nucleotides read TGTGCCTGGAGTACTAACAGGGGACGTGGCTACACCTTC. Translating gives CAWSTNRGRGYTF.

CDR3 sequence reads: CASLRDSSYEQYF. CDR3 nucleotides: TGTGCCAGCCTCCGGGACAGCTCATACGAGCAGTACTTC. This sequence joins TRBV6-1 and TRBJ2-7; 7 nucleotides agree with TRBD1. CDR3 size: 13 residues. The V gene end was trimmed by 8 bases and the J gene end by 4 bases; junction bases not matched to a gene: 8. Germline CDR1 and CDR2: MNHNS and SASEGT.